The clone carrying this T cell receptor beta chain was counted between two and nine times. As yet, its antigen is unknown. TCRdb reprocessed the 5' RACE reads via MiXCR and lists one record per CDR3 protein. The data show a few hundred thousand distinct CDR3 sequences, approximately 17% seen once. Per the germline V gene, CDR1 is KGHSH and CDR2 is LQKENI. The CDR3 consists of 20 residues. V trimming: 0 bases; J trimming: 0 bases; junction bases outside the gene matches: 8. This entry comes from a study of CD8 T cells in ankylosing spondylitis. Overall study results and limits: Disease-associated clones were CD8+ and fairly uncommon in peripheral blood. What appeared characteristic of ankylosing spondylitis blood was a TCR beta motif of fewer than ten highly homologous variants.

Sequencing input: blood, either unsorted or a sorted T cell fraction (not recorded which). This rearrangement joins TRBV18 to TRBJ2-3; TRBD2 matches 14 bases. This TCR came from a male donor with ankylosing spondylitis. As DNA, the CDR3 is TGTGCCAGCTCACCACCAGGACTAGCGGGGGGCCCTCGCAGCACAGATACGCAGTATTTT. Its protein is CASSPPGLAGGPRSTDTQYF.